Below are 5 T cell receptor beta chains sequenced from a single sample in a study of spatial heterogeneity in lung cancer. General study findings and limits: Mutation counts in tumors were tracked by counts of expanded intratumoral alpha and beta TCRs.

TCRdb reprocessed the 5' RACE reads with MiXCR, giving one entry per CDR3 protein. The sample lists 3,000 to 4,000 distinct CDR3 sequences; approximately 6.6% were seen once. Indicated time point: sample taken at primary tumor resection. Their recognized antigens are unknown. Sequencing used lung tumor tissue, obtained at surgery. Receptors were obtained from a male donor with early-stage non-small cell lung cancer.

This clonotype is labeled medium-sized. This beta chain is a stray sequence in a library constructed for alpha chains; its clone size is not meaningful. The CDR3 bases are TGTGCCAGTAGTATCGAGGGAGGAAGCGGTACGCAGTATTTT. It yields the protein CASSIEGGSGTQYF. The chain employs TRBV19 and TRBJ2-3, with D perhaps matching TRBD2 (6 bases). Germline assignment: CDR1 LNHDA and CDR2 SQIVND (reference sequence). This CDR3 comprises 14 residues. With 3 bases removed from V and 8 bases from J, the gap between germline ends came to 15 bases.

By sample fraction, this clonotype is medium-sized. Found in a library prepared for alpha chains, this beta chain is an off-target read, and its abundance has little meaning. The V call is TRBV6-2 or TRBV6-3, the J call TRBJ2-7, with D hard to call. CDR3 length: 13 residues. V dropped 0 bases and J dropped 2 bases, with 5 bases sitting between them. Looked up from germline, CDR1 is MNHEY and CDR2 is SVGEGT. The CDR3 here is CASSYSQTYEQYF. In DNA, the CDR3 is TGTGCCAGCAGTTACTCCCAGACCTACGAGCAGTACTTC.

By frequency in the sample, this clonotype is medium-sized. A library made for alpha chains picked up this beta chain off target, so its size means little. This sequence joins TRBV7-3 and TRBJ1-1; 8 bases fit TRBD1. Germline-derived CDR1 and CDR2 are SGHTA and FQGTGA. The CDR3 has 18 amino acids. Germline trimming cut 5 bases from V and 0 bases from J; bases unmatched to any gene: 14. CDR3 region: CASSPQGGTGLMNTEAFF. The CDR3, as DNA: TGTGCCAGCAGCCCACAGGGAGGGACAGGCCTTATGAACACTGAAGCTTTCTTT.

This clonotype was seen at least ten times. Because the library targeted alpha chains, this beta chain is an off-target read whose size means little. The CDR3 DNA reads as TGTGCCAGCAGTTTGGAAGGCTTAGACGAGCAGTACGTC. It translates to CASSLEGLDEQYV. The chain combines TRBV6-6 with TRBJ2-7; no clear D. V lost 4 bases to trimming and J lost 5 bases, with 12 bases between them. The CDR3 runs 13 residues. CDR1 is MNHNY and CDR2 is SVGAGI in the germline V gene (reference sequence).

This clonotype is deemed medium-sized. This beta chain is a stray sequence in a library constructed for alpha chains; its clone size is not meaningful. The gene calls are TRBV12-3 or TRBV12-4 and TRBJ2-5; the D gene is possibly TRBD2 (6 bases). The germline V and J ends were trimmed by 5 bases and 2 bases, with 12 bases remaining between them. The CDR3 has 14 amino acids. CDR3 bases: TGTGCCAGCAGTGGGGGACTCCAGCAAGAGACCCAGTACTTC. The encoded protein is CASSGGLQQETQYF.